This TCR beta chain was sequenced in a study of control samples from healthy donors and cancer patients. Generated by immunoSEQ multiplex PCR, the TCRdb table keeps only in-frame clones and is missing some. The sample includes about 140,000 clones, about 88% of them seen just once. Trimming took off 4 bases at V and 4 bases at J, with 14 bases between the two ends. CDR3 length: 15 residues. In germline, CDR1 is SGHRS, CDR2 YFSETQ. The specimen was blood. This TCR derives from a woman aged 30 to 39 in good health. J is TRBJ2-2 and V is TRBV5-1; D is perhaps TRBD2 (6 bases). CDR3 region: CASSLGGGSTGELFF. The CDR3 region has the DNA TGCGCCAGCAGCCTCGGTGGGGGGAGCACCGGGGAGCTGTTTTTT. Full variable domain (remainder filled in from reference TRBV5-1 and TRBJ2-2): KAGVTQTPRYLIKTRGQQVTLSCSPISGHRSVSWYQQTPGQGLQFLFEYFSETQRNKGNFPGRFSGRQFSNSRSEMNVSTLELGDSALYLCASSLGGGSTGELFFGEGSRLTVL.